One and the same sample provided the 14 T cell receptor beta chains below, sequenced in a study of blood T cell repertoires in COVID-19. Clones were read by immunoSEQ multiplex PCR, and TCRdb kept only the in-frame ones, dropping some. In the table there are under 250,000 clones, roughly 80% of which are singletons. What was sequenced was peripheral blood. The source is a woman in her 70s with COVID-19, enrolled during active disease.

This rearrangement joins TRBV28 to TRBJ2-5; 9 nucleotides line up with TRBD2. V shed 6 bases, J shed 3 bases, and the junction held 11 bases outside the gene matches. Germline CDR1 MDHEN, CDR2 SYDVKM. CDR3 size: 16 residues. The CDR3 spells CASSPRRSGSEETQYF. The CDR3 coding sequence is TGTGCCAGCAGCCCGCGCCGTAGCGGGAGTGAAGAGACCCAGTACTTC.

V usage is TRBV7-8 and J usage is TRBJ1-5; D is unclear. The germline CDR1 and CDR2 sequences are SGHVS and FQNEAQ. CDR3 length: 14 amino acids. Between the trimmed V and J ends, which lost 5 bases and 9 bases, there was a span of 17 bases. CDR3 nucleotides: TGTGCCAGCAGCCCCGGACTCAGGCTCGGGCCCCAGCATTTT. Amino acids: CASSPGLRLGPQHF.

The V gene is TRBV6-5, the J gene TRBJ1-1; D is uncertain. V lost 8 bases and J 2 bases, leaving 9 bases between the germline ends. CDR1 MNHEY and CDR2 SVGAGI come from the germline V gene. This CDR3 has 12 amino acids. In DNA, the CDR3 is TGTGCCAGCGGCTACAGCAACACTGAAGCTTTCTTT. It yields the protein CASGYSNTEAFF.

This clone was observed a handful of times. In DNA form, the CDR3 reads TGTGCCAGTAGTATAGATTATACAGGGGGCCAGCATTTT. Translating it yields CASSIDYTGGQHF. The genes are TRBV19 and TRBJ1-5; TRBD1 matches at 8 bases. V shed 0 bases, J shed 12 bases, and the junction held 4 bases outside the gene matches. Germline CDR1 is LNHDA and CDR2 is SQIVND (reference sequence). The length of the CDR3 is 13 residues.

The rearrangement joins TRBV6-5 to TRBJ2-7; tentative D call: TRBD1 (5 bases). The CDR3 covers 16 residues. CDR1 and CDR2 (germline): MNHEY, SVGAGI. Trimming removed 0 bases from V and 2 bases from J, with 14 bases in between. CDR3 nucleotide sequence: TGTGCCAGCAGTTACTCAGGGGCAGTGCAAACCTACGAGCAGTACTTC. Protein: CASSYSGAVQTYEQYF.

V is TRBV5-8 and J is TRBJ2-2, with D perhaps matching TRBD1 (6 bases). The V and J ends lost 4 bases and 4 bases respectively, with 17 bases between them. The CDR3 is 16 amino acids. Germline-derived CDR1 and CDR2 are SGHTS and YDEGEE. CDR3 sequence (DNA): TGTGCCAGCAGCCTGAGACAGGAGTGGGGCACCGGGGAGCTGTTTTTT. Translated, it gives CASSLRQEWGTGELFF.

This clone has at least ten counts. This rearrangement joins TRBV2 to TRBJ2-3; 8 bases line up with TRBD1. V shed 5 bases and J 4 bases; nucleotides not matched to a gene: 8. The CDR3 has 15 residues. The V gene's germline CDR1 is SNHLY and CDR2 FYNNEI. In nucleotides, the CDR3 is TGTGCCAGCAGTTCTGACAGGGGTGATGCAGATACGCAGTATTTT. Translating gives CASSSDRGDADTQYF.

This chain uses TRBV11-3 with TRBJ2-1, with D unclear. Trimming cost V 5 bases and J 10 bases, with 18 bases left between them. Germline V lookup: CDR1 SGHNT, CDR2 YENEEA. This CDR3 has 14 amino acids. CDR3 nucleotides: TGTGCCAGCAGCCAGGTGGCCATTTCTGGCGAGCAGTTCTTC. Its translation is CASSQVAISGEQFF.

The rearrangement links TRBV6-2 or TRBV6-3 to TRBJ2-5, with 7 bases fitting TRBD1. J lost 3 bases, V lost 5 bases, and 9 bases had no gene match. The germline V gene encodes CDR1 MNHEY and CDR2 SVGEGT. The CDR3 extends over 15 amino acids. Here the CDR3 reads CASSPHQTGKETQYF. CDR3 DNA: TGTGCCAGCAGTCCGCACCAGACAGGGAAAGAGACCCAGTACTTC.

The chain is built from TRBV5-1 and TRBJ2-7; no clear D. CDR3 size: 14 residues. Germline CDR1 reads SGHRS; CDR2 reads YFSETQ. V lost 0 bases and J lost 3, with 10 bases in between. The CDR3 spells CASSLGWRNYEQYF. The CDR3 region has the DNA TGCGCCAGCAGCTTGGGTTGGCGGAACTACGAGCAGTACTTC.

The chain recombines TRBV10-1 with TRBJ2-5, with 9 bases aligning to TRBD2. This CDR3 is 19 amino acids long. The J segment lost 4 bases and the V segment lost 0 bases, leaving 15 bases of the junction unmatched. CDR1 and CDR2 from the germline V gene are WNHNN and SYGVQD (reference sequence). CDR3 in DNA: TGCGCCAGCAGTGAGTCCTTCTTCGCGGGAGGGAGAAAAGGAGAGACCCAGTACTTC. This gives the protein CASSESFFAGGRKGETQYF.

CDR3 sequence (DNA): TGTGCCAGCAGTTCCGGGGGGGCAACTAATGAAAAACTGTTTTTT. It encodes CASSSGGATNEKLFF. The chain uses TRBV28 and TRBJ1-4, with D perhaps TRBD1 (5 bases). V was shortened by 4 bases and J by 0 bases, with 9 bases between the two germline ends. Germline lookup yields CDR1 MDHEN and CDR2 SYDVKM. The CDR3 has 15 amino acids. Together with reference TRBV28 and TRBJ1-4, the CDR3 gives the full variable domain: DVKVTQSSRYLVKRTGEKVFLECVQDMDHENMFWYRQDPGLGLRLIYFSYDVKMKEKGDIPEGYSVSREKKERFSLILESASTNQTSMYLCASSSGGATNEKLFFGSGTQLSVL.

The genes are TRBV28 and TRBJ2-5; TRBD2 matches at 11 bases. Germline assignment: CDR1 MDHEN and CDR2 SYDVKM. With V trimmed by 5 bases and J by 4 bases, 9 bases remained unmatched. This CDR3 is 16 amino acids long. DNA for the CDR3: TGTGCCAGCAGTCCTCTAGCGGGAGGTGTGGGAGAGACCCAGTACTTC. Protein product: CASSPLAGGVGETQYF.

The chain couples TRBV27 to TRBJ2-7; 9 nucleotides agree with TRBD1. After removal of 4 bases from V and 3 bases from J, the junction contained 4 bases not matched to a gene. The CDR3 runs to 14 residues. Germline CDR1 reads MNHEY; CDR2 reads SMNVEV (reference sequence). CDR3 residues: CASSSWTGDYEQYF. The CDR3 nucleotides are TGTGCCAGCAGTTCCTGGACAGGGGACTACGAGCAGTACTTC.